The 27 T cell receptor beta chains below were found in one sample sequenced in a study of T cells in Graves' hyperthyroidism and ophthalmopathy. The CDR3 regions of TCR beta were amplified from RNA transcripts. TCR CDR3 regions were first amplified by RT-PCR with HTBI primers. Each CDR3 protein gets one entry after TCRdb re-called the multiplex PCR reads with MiXCR. This sample has under 700,000 distinct CDR3 sequences, with more than 45% found just once. Sequences were obtained from peripheral blood or thyroid tissue (not recorded which). The receptors here all came from a woman aged 18-29 years with Graves' hyperthyroidism.

The chain is built from TRBV7-9 and TRBJ2-5, with D tentatively TRBD1 (6 bases). This CDR3 spans 14 amino acids. Germline V gives CDR1 SEHNR, CDR2 FQNEAQ (reference sequence). Trimming pared 6 bases from V and 5 bases from J, leaving 16 bases between. CDR3 residues: CASSSTGSGETQYF. The CDR3 DNA reads TGTGCCAGCAGTTCAACAGGGAGTGGGGAGACCCAGTACTTC.

The CDR3 protein is CASSPRQGEQPQHF. DNA of the CDR3: TGTGCCAGCAGTCCCAGACAGGGTGAGCAGCCCCAGCATTTT. This chain links TRBV2 with TRBJ1-5; TRBD1 aligns across 7 bases. J was trimmed by 7 bases and V by 5 bases; bases with no gene match: 8. CDR3 length equals 14 residues. Per the germline V gene, CDR1 is SNHLY and CDR2 is FYNNEI.

J is TRBJ2-2 and V is TRBV20-1; D is uncertain. This CDR3 region has 9 residues. V shed 5 bases and J shed 7 bases, with 2 bases lying between them. Germline V gives CDR1 DFQATT, CDR2 SNEGSKA (reference sequence). Written as DNA, the CDR3 is TGCAGTGCTGACGGGGAGCTGTTTTTT. This translates into CSADGELFF.

The rearrangement links TRBV7-8 to TRBJ1-2, with D tentatively TRBD1 (5 bases). Germline values: CDR1 SGHVS, CDR2 FQNEAQ. Trimming removed 6 bases at V and 12 bases at J, with 11 bases between. This CDR3 has 10 amino acids. The CDR3 reads CASRGTWNTF. CDR3 DNA: TGTGCCAGCAGGGGGACTTGGAACACCTTC.

The chain has TRBV9 and TRBJ1-2; D unresolved. The V end lost 5 bases, the J end lost 6 bases, and 11 bases lay between the germline ends. Germline CDR1 is SGDLS and CDR2 is YYNGEE. The CDR3 runs 12 residues. The CDR3 loop reads CASSNDENGYTF. The CDR3 bases are TGTGCCAGCAGTAACGACGAGAATGGCTACACCTTC. The variable domain in full, completed from reference TRBV9 and TRBJ1-2, reads DSGVTQTPKHLITATGQRVTLRCSPRSGDLSVYWYQQSLDQGLQFLIQYYNGEERAKGNILERFSAQQFPDLHSELNLSSLELGDSALYFCASSNDENGYTFGSGTRLTVV.

The J gene is TRBJ2-7, the V gene TRBV7-9; D not resolved. The CDR3 consists of 15 residues. The germline CDR1 and CDR2 sequences are SEHNR and FQNEAQ (reference sequence). V lost 2 bases, J lost 2 bases, and 13 bases lay in between. The chain's CDR3 is CASSLLPASTYEQYF. DNA for the CDR3: TGTGCCAGCAGCTTATTGCCAGCTTCAACCTACGAGCAGTACTTC.

This chain's CDR3 is CSARGSGGGQPQHF. The CDR3 DNA reads TGCAGTGCTAGGGGTTCAGGGGGCGGTCAGCCCCAGCATTTT. The chain recombines TRBV20-1 with TRBJ1-5, with 8 bases matching TRBD1. The CDR3 runs to 14 residues. J lost 6 bases, V lost 3 bases, and 7 bases had no gene match. Germline V gene data show CDR1 as DFQATT and CDR2 as SNEGSKA (reference sequence).

The rearrangement links TRBV7-8 to TRBJ2-5; 7 nucleotides line up with TRBD2. The germline CDR1 and CDR2 sequences are SGHVS and FQNEAQ. V was clipped by 4 bases and J by 4 bases; unmatched bases: 9. The CDR3 spans 15 residues. The CDR3, as DNA: TGTGCCAGCAGCTCTATGGGATTAGCGGGAGAGACCCAGTACTTC. It is translated as CASSSMGLAGETQYF. Based on the CDR3 plus reference TRBV7-8 and TRBJ2-5, the full variable domain is GAGVSQSPRYKVAKRGQDVALRCDPISGHVSLFWYQQALGQGPEFLTYFQNEAQLDKSGLPSDRFFAERPEGSVSTLKIQRTQQEDSAVYLCASSSMGLAGETQYFGPGTRLLVL.

In its sample, this clonotype was seen once. This could be a read error, since a much larger clone is one nucleotide away. This chain joins TRBV7-3 and TRBJ1-1; the D gene is possibly TRBD1 (5 bases). Trimming stripped 5 bases from V and 5 bases from J, with 18 bases between. The CDR3 has 15 residues. Germline V gene data show CDR1 as SGHTA and CDR2 as FQGTGA. CDR3 in amino acids: CASSLAVGVQTEAFF. The CDR3 DNA sequence: TGTGCCAGCAGCCTAGCGGTAGGGGTGCAGACTGAAGCTTTCTTT.

This clonotype occurred once. The V gene is TRBV25-1, the J gene TRBJ2-5; 7 bases line up with TRBD1. Germline trimming cut 8 bases from V and 0 bases from J; bases unmatched to any gene: 9. The CDR3 has 15 residues. Germline loops: CDR1 MGHDK, CDR2 SYGVNS. CDR3 sequence reads: CASSPLDRDQETQYF. In DNA, the CDR3 is TGTGCCAGCTCACCACTCGACAGGGACCAAGAGACCCAGTACTTC.

For this clonotype: A read error is possible here, since a much larger clone lies one base away. The CDR3 DNA sequence: TGTGCCAGCAGTGAACTCGGAGGGGGGACGGAGCAGTACTTC. It encodes CASSELGGGTEQYF. V and J are TRBV7-9 and TRBJ2-7, with D perhaps being TRBD1 or TRBD2 (6 bases each). Germline V CDR1 and CDR2: SEHNR, FQNEAQ (reference sequence). The CDR3 loop spans 14 amino acids. V was shortened by 6 bases and J by 7 bases, with 19 bases between the two germline ends.

This clonotype appeared a few times. The junction does not match germline at one end; this may be a read error. The chain uses TRBV10-3 and TRBJ2-7, with D unresolved. Germline V CDR1 and CDR2: ENHRY, SYGVKD. The CDR3 has 13 amino acids. CDR3 sequence reads: CASSSYTSYEQYF. CDR3 coding DNA: TGTGCCAGCAGTAGTTATACCTCCTACGAGCAGTACTTC.

This clonotype was observed a handful of times. This chain uses TRBV7-2 with TRBJ1-2; 7 nucleotides line up with TRBD1. The CDR3 loop spans 14 amino acids. J lost 4 bases, V lost 3 bases, and 5 bases had no gene match. Germline assignment: CDR1 SGHTA and CDR2 FQGNSA. The CDR3 protein is CASSLDRNVYGYTF. In DNA, the CDR3 is TGTGCCAGCAGCTTGGACAGGAATGTCTATGGCTACACCTTC. The whole variable domain, filled in from reference TRBV7-2 and TRBJ1-2, reads GAGVSQSPSNKVTEKGKDVELRCDPISGHTALYWYRQSLGQGLEFLIYFQGNSAPDKSGLPSDRFSAERTGGSVSTLTIQRTQQEDSAVYLCASSLDRNVYGYTFGSGTRLTVV.

This clonotype has at least ten counts. The chain couples TRBV10-3 to TRBJ2-5, with D possibly TRBD2 on 5 matching bases. Per germline, CDR1 ENHRY and CDR2 SYGVKD. Trimming removed 4 bases at V and 3 bases at J, with 9 bases between. The CDR3 spans 13 residues. CDR3 protein: CAISAGREETQYF. The DNA for the CDR3 is TGTGCCATCAGTGCTGGGCGGGAAGAGACCCAGTACTTC.

This clonotype was seen only a few times. V and J are TRBV2 and TRBJ2-7, with 10 bases identical to TRBD2. V gave up 6 bases and J gave up 4 bases; unmatched junction bases: 9. The CDR3 consists of 15 residues. Germline loops: CDR1 SNHLY, CDR2 FYNNEI. CDR3 protein: CASRLTSGTFYEQYF. The CDR3 nucleotides read TGTGCCAGCAGACTCACTAGCGGGACCTTTTACGAGCAGTACTTC.

A word on this clonotype: Germline is not matched at one junction end, which may reflect a read error. The rearrangement uses TRBV20-1 and TRBJ1-5; D call uncertain. Germline lookup yields CDR1 DFQATT and CDR2 SNEGSKA (reference sequence). This CDR3 comprises 14 residues. The CDR3 is CSTRSPLTNQPQHF. In nucleotides, the CDR3 is TGCAGTACTAGGTCACCGCTAACCAATCAGCCCCAGCATTTT.

This clonotype has a handful of counts. The chain joins TRBV5-1 to TRBJ1-5; D may be TRBD1 (5 bases). Germline V gene lookup returns CDR1 SGHRS and CDR2 YFSETQ. This CDR3 spans 15 amino acids. The ends were cut back, 0 bases at V and 5 bases at J, with 12 bases in the middle. CDR3 sequence (DNA): TGCGCCAGCAGCTTGGATGGGGGGAGAGATCAGCCCCAGCATTTT. This translates into CASSLDGGRDQPQHF.

Many counts were recorded for this clonotype. The chain is built from TRBV2 and TRBJ1-2; D unclear. The CDR3 loop spans 13 amino acids. The V end was cut by 7 bases, the J end by 7 bases, with 16 bases between. CDR1 is SNHLY, CDR2 FYNNEI, per germline. The CDR3 reads CASIYQVVGGYTF. CDR3 bases: TGTGCCAGCATATACCAGGTGGTGGGTGGCTACACCTTC.

This clonotype turned up a few times. The V gene is TRBV7-8, the J gene TRBJ1-5; D is unresolved. Germline loops: CDR1 SGHVS, CDR2 FQNEAQ. This CDR3 contains 16 residues. V was pared by 1 base and J by 3 bases, with 13 bases between. The DNA of the CDR3 is TGTGCCAGCAGCTTAGGACAAGGGCAGGCCAATCAGCCCCAGCATTTT. As protein: CASSLGQGQANQPQHF.

The chain uses TRBV2 and TRBJ1-5; D not certain. This CDR3 has 15 amino acids. The V and J ends lost 1 base and 11 bases respectively, with 18 bases between them. Germline CDR1 and CDR2: SNHLY and FYNNEI. The CDR3 reads CASSEGVETFSSQHF. The CDR3 nucleotides are TGTGCCAGCAGTGAAGGGGTTGAGACTTTCTCATCCCAGCATTTT. Using reference TRBV2 and TRBJ1-5 for the parts outside the CDR3, the full variable domain is EPEVTQTPSHQVTQMGQEVILRCVPISNHLYFYWYRQILGQKVEFLVSFYNNEISEKSEIFDDQFSVERPDGSNFTLKIRSTKLEDSAMYFCASSEGVETFSSQHFGDGTRLSIL.

The chain combines TRBV12-3 or TRBV12-4 with TRBJ1-6; D call uncertain. The CDR3 is 12 amino acids. V was cut by 4 bases and J by 8 bases, with 6 bases left in between. CDR3: CASSSSHSPLHF. The CDR3 DNA sequence: TGTGCCAGCAGTTCCTCCCATTCACCCCTCCACTTT.

This clonotype has a handful of counts. The gene calls are TRBV24-1 and TRBJ1-1; D is unresolved. The V gene's germline CDR1 is KGHDR and CDR2 SFDVKD. The CDR3 has 12 residues. Trimming took off 4 bases at V and 11 bases at J, with 13 bases between the two ends. The CDR3 nucleotides are TGTGCCACCAGTGACCCCGGATCCCCGGCTTTCTTT. This encodes CATSDPGSPAFF.

The chain employs TRBV2 and TRBJ1-1; possible D gene TRBD1, 5 bases. V lost 1 base, J lost 10 bases, and 7 bases lay in between. CDR1 and CDR2 from the germline V gene are SNHLY and FYNNEI. This CDR3 comprises 11 residues. The CDR3 DNA reads TGTGCCAGCAGTGAAGGGGGCTCAGCTTTCTTT. Protein product: CASSEGGSAFF. The variable domain in full, completed from reference TRBV2 and TRBJ1-1, reads EPEVTQTPSHQVTQMGQEVILRCVPISNHLYFYWYRQILGQKVEFLVSFYNNEISEKSEIFDDQFSVERPDGSNFTLKIRSTKLEDSAMYFCASSEGGSAFFGQGTRLTVV.

This clonotype was found many times. This sequence joins TRBV7-2 and TRBJ1-2; D perhaps matches TRBD1 (6 bases). The germline V and J ends were trimmed by 3 bases and 3 bases, with 11 bases remaining between them. Germline V CDR1 and CDR2: SGHTA, FQGNSA. This CDR3 contains 14 residues. The CDR3 loop reads CASSLYRVDYGYTF. For the CDR3, the DNA is TGTGCCAGCAGCTTGTACAGGGTGGACTATGGCTACACCTTC.

The sample holds a few counts of this clonotype. The chain links TRBV14 to TRBJ2-2, with D unclear. This CDR3 spans 13 amino acids. Germline V gene data show CDR1 as SGHDN and CDR2 as FVKESK. Trimming removed 0 bases at V and 4 bases at J, with 3 bases between. CDR3 in amino acids: CASSQDGTGELFF. The CDR3, as DNA: TGTGCCAGCAGCCAAGACGGCACCGGGGAGCTGTTTTTT. The variable domain in full, with the rest retrieved from reference TRBV14 and TRBJ2-2, is EAGVTQFPSHSVIEKGQTVTLRCDPISGHDNLYWYRRVMGKEIKFLLHFVKESKQDESGMPNNRFLAERTGGTYSTLKVQPAELEDSGVYFCASSQDGTGELFFGEGSRLTVL.

The chain uses TRBV20-1 and TRBJ2-7; TRBD2 matches 9 bases. With V trimmed by 5 bases and J by 3 bases, 5 bases remained unmatched. The CDR3 spans 13 residues. Per the germline V gene, CDR1 is DFQATT and CDR2 is SNEGSKA (reference sequence). This chain's CDR3 is CSAYRTSDYEQYF. The DNA of the CDR3 is TGCAGTGCTTATAGGACTAGCGACTACGAGCAGTACTTC.

This clonotype was counted only a few times. The chain carries TRBV9 and TRBJ1-1; TRBD1 matches at 8 bases. CDR1 is SGDLS and CDR2 is YYNGEE in the germline V gene. Trimming removed 4 bases from V and 2 bases from J; junction bases left unmatched: 10. This CDR3 has 16 residues. CDR3 loop: CASSQVWSGGNTEAFF. The DNA of the CDR3 is TGTGCCAGCAGCCAAGTATGGTCAGGGGGCAACACTGAAGCTTTCTTT.